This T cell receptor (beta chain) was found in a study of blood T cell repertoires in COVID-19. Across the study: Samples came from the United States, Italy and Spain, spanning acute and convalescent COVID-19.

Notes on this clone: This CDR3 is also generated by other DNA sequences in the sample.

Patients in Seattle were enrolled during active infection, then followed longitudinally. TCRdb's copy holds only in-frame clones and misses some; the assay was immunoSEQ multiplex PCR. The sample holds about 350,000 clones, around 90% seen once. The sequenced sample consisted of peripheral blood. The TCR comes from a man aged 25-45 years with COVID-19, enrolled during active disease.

CDR3 sequence reads: CASSQALAGVTDTQYF. CDR3 bases: TGTGCCAGCAGCCAAGCACTAGCGGGGGTCACAGATACGCAGTATTTT. This rearrangement joins TRBV4-2 to TRBJ2-3, with TRBD2 identical over 11 bases. CDR3 length: 16 amino acids. V shed 1 base and J 2 bases; nucleotides not matched to a gene: 2. CDR1 LGHNA and CDR2 YNFKEQ come from the germline V gene.